This T cell receptor beta chain stems from a study of T cells in Graves' hyperthyroidism and ophthalmopathy. Study-level findings and limits: In blood, most of the thyroid clonotypes expanded above 0.001 were also present.

Pregnant or lactating patients were excluded, as were those with uncontrolled infection or other autoimmune disease. PBMCs were derived from roughly 10 ml fresh peripheral blood. Germline CDR1 and CDR2: MNHEY and SMNVEV (reference sequence). This CDR3 is 12 amino acids long. The investigators amplified TCR beta CDR3 regions from RNA transcripts. In the first-round RT-PCR of the TCR CDR3, the HTBI primer set was used. One entry per CDR3 protein, called by TCRdb with MiXCR from the multiplex PCR reads. This sample carries over 400,000 distinct CDR3 sequences, about 22% of them seen once, and the ten largest clones take roughly 49%. This clonotype was counted a few times. Its target is unknown.

Sequenced input: blood. This TCR derives from an older woman with Graves' ophthalmopathy. This chain connects TRBV27 to TRBJ1-1; 9 nucleotides line up with TRBD1. The CDR3, as DNA: TGTGCACCCGACAGGGGGAGAACTGAAGCTTTCTTT. Protein: CAPDRGRTEAFF.